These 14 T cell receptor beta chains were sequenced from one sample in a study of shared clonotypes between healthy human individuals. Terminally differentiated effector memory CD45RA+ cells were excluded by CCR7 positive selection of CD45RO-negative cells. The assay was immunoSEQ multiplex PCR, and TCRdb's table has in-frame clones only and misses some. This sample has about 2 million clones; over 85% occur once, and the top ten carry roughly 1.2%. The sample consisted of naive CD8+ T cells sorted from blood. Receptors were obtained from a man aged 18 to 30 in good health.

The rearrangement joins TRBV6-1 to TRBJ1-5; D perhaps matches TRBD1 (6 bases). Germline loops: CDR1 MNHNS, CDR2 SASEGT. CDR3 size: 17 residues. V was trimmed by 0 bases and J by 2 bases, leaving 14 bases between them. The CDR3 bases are TGTGCCAGCAGTGAAGCGCCTTTTTCAGGGGGCAATCAGCCCCAGCATTTT. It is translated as CASSEAPFSGGNQPQHF.

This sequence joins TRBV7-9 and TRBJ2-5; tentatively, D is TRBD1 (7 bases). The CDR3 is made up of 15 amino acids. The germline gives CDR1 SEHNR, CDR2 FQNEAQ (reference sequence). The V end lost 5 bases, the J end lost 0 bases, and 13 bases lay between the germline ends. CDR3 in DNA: TGTGCCAGCAGCCCCAGGGGGGACAACCAAGAGACCCAGTACTTC. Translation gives CASSPRGDNQETQYF.

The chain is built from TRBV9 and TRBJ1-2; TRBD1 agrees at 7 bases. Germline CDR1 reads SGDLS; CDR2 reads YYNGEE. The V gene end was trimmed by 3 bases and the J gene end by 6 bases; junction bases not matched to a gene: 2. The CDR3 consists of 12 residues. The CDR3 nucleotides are TGTGCCAGCAGCGCGGGACAGAATGGCTACACCTTC. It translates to CASSAGQNGYTF.

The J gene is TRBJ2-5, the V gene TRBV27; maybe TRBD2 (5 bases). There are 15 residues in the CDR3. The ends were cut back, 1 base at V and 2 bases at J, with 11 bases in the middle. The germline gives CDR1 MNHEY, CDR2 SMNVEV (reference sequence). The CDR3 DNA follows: TGTGCCAGCAGTTTATTGAGGGATGGACAAGAGACCCAGTACTTC. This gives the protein CASSLLRDGQETQYF.

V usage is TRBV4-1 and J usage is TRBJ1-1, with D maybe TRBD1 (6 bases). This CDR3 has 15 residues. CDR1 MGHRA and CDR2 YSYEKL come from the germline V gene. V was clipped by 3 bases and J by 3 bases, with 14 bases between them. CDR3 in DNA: TGCGCCAGCAGCCAGAGACAGGTGGCGGACACTGAAGCTTTCTTT. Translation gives CASSQRQVADTEAFF.

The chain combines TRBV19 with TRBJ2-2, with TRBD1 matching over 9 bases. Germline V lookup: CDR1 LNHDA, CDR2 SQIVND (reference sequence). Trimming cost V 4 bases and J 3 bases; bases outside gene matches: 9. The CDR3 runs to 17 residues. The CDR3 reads CASSSVGGQGYTGELFF. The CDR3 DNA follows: TGTGCCAGTAGTAGCGTCGGTGGACAGGGGTACACCGGGGAGCTGTTTTTT.

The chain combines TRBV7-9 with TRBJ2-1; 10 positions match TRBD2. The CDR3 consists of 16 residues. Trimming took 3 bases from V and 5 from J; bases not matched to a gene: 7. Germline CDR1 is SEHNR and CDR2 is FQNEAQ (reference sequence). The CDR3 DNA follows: TGTGCCAGCAGCTTTCTAGCGGGAGCTATCCACAATGAGCAGTTCTTC. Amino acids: CASSFLAGAIHNEQFF.

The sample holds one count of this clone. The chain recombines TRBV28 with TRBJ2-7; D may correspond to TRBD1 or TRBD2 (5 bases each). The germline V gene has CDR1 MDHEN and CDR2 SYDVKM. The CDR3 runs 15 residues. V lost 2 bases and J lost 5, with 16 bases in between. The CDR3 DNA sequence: TGTGCCAGCAGTTTAGGTGCCGGGACGATGGACGAGCAGTACTTC. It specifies CASSLGAGTMDEQYF.

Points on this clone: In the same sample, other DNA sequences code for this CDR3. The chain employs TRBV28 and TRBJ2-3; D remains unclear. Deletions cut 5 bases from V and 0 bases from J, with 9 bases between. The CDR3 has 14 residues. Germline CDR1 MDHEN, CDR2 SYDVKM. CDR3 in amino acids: CASSRTSSTDTQYF. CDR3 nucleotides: TGTGCCAGCAGTCGAACATCTAGCACAGATACGCAGTATTTT.

In DNA form, the CDR3 reads TGTGCCACCAGCCGACCGGGACAGGGAGTTGGTATGGATGAAAAACTGTTTTTT. It encodes CATSRPGQGVGMDEKLFF. V is TRBV15 and J is TRBJ1-4, with 9 bases matching TRBD1. The ends lost 5 bases at V and 6 bases at J; junction bases unmatched: 16. The CDR3 length is 18 residues. Germline CDR1 and CDR2: LNHNV and YYDKDF (reference sequence).

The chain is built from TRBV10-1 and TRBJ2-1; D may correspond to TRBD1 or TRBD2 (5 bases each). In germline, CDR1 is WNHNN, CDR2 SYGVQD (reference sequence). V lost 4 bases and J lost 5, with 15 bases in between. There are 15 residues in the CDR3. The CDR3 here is CASSGGTLPNNEQFF. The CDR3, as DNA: TGCGCCAGCAGTGGGGGGACGTTACCGAACAATGAGCAGTTCTTC.

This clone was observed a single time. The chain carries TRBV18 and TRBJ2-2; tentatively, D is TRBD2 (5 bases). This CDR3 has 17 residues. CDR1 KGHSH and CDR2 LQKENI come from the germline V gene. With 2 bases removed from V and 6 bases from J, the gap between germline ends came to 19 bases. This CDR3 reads CASSPLIRGSSPGELFF. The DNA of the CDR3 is TGTGCCAGCTCACCATTGATTCGAGGGTCCTCACCCGGGGAGCTGTTTTTT.

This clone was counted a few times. The CDR3 loop reads CATRRFNEKLFF. For the CDR3, the DNA is TGTGCCACTCGGCGGTTCAATGAAAAACTGTTTTTT. The rearrangement joins TRBV2 to TRBJ1-4, with no clear D. The CDR3 has 12 amino acids. The germline V gene has CDR1 SNHLY and CDR2 FYNNEI. Trimming stripped 10 bases from V and 5 bases from J, with 11 bases between.

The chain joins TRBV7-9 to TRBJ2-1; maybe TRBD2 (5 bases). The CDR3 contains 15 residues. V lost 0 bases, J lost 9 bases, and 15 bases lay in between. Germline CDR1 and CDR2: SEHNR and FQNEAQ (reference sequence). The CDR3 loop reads CASSLAAGGLIEQFF. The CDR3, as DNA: TGTGCCAGCAGCTTAGCGGCAGGCGGGCTGATTGAGCAGTTCTTC.